The clone carrying this T cell receptor beta chain came up many times. The data originate from a study of CD8 T cells in ankylosing spondylitis. The CDR3 runs to 13 residues. Trimming pared 11 bases from V and 4 bases from J, leaving 14 bases between. TCRdb ran MiXCR on the 5' RACE reads and lists one entry per CDR3 protein. The table has about 33,000 distinct CDR3 sequences, 9.5% to 12% seen once. This sequence joins TRBV12-3 or TRBV12-4 and TRBJ2-2; D is possibly TRBD1 (5 bases). Material: synovial fluid, either unsorted or a sorted T cell fraction (not recorded which). The clonotype was recovered from a male donor with ankylosing spondylitis. The CDR3 spells CAVPTDITGELFF. Here the CDR3 DNA reads TGTGCCGTACCGACAGACATCACCGGGGAGCTGTTTTTT.